This entry lists 6 T cell receptor beta chains sequenced from one sample in a study of blood T cell repertoires in COVID-19. Data came from immunoSEQ multiplex PCR; TCRdb stores just in-frame clones and leaves some out. Of fewer than 85,000 clones listed, roughly four fifths are singletons. Sequenced: peripheral blood. The receptors were gathered from a man between 65 and 85 years old with COVID-19, enrolled during active disease.

The J gene is TRBJ1-2, the V gene TRBV28; TRBD1 aligns across 7 bases. With V trimmed by 7 bases and J by 6 bases, 17 bases remained unmatched. Germline V gene data show CDR1 as MDHEN and CDR2 as SYDVKM. The CDR3 has 16 residues. In DNA, the CDR3 is TGTGCCAGCATCTTAAACAGGGGTGGTGGGCAAGATGGCTACACCTTC. Translated, it gives CASILNRGGGQDGYTF.

This clone was picked up one time. The rearrangement links TRBV11-3 to TRBJ2-1, with a possible D match to TRBD1 (6 bases). CDR3 size: 15 residues. With 2 bases removed from V and 6 bases from J, the gap between germline ends came to 14 bases. Germline CDR1 SGHNT, CDR2 YENEEA. DNA for the CDR3: TGTGCCAGCAGCTTATATGGGGGCACGAGCAATGAGCAGTTCTTC. Translating gives CASSLYGGTSNEQFF.

The rearrangement uses TRBV5-4 and TRBJ1-4; the D gene is possibly TRBD1 (6 bases). V was pared by 4 bases and J by 4 bases, with 11 bases between. This CDR3 contains 14 residues. Germline lookup yields CDR1 SGHNT and CDR2 YYREEE (reference sequence). The CDR3 bases are TGTGCCAGCAGCCCTAGGACAGATAATGAAAAACTGTTTTTT. This encodes CASSPRTDNEKLFF.

This chain uses TRBV30 with TRBJ1-1, with D tentatively TRBD1 (6 bases). The germline CDR1 and CDR2 sequences are GTSNPN and SVGIG (reference sequence). The CDR3 runs 15 residues. The ends were cut back, 3 bases at V and 2 bases at J, with 16 bases in the middle. In DNA form, the CDR3 reads TGTGCCTGGAGCGCTACGGGGGGCCGAAACACTGAAGCTTTCTTT. It codes for CAWSATGGRNTEAFF.

The chain combines TRBV6-5 with TRBJ2-1; 13 nucleotides line up with TRBD2. In germline, CDR1 is MNHEY, CDR2 SVGAGI. The V and J ends lost 6 bases and 3 bases, in that order; junction bases with no gene match: 2. This CDR3 has 15 residues. CDR3 nucleotide sequence: TGTGCCAGCAGACTAGCGGGAGGGGGCTACAATGAGCAGTTCTTC. Encoded protein: CASRLAGGGYNEQFF.

This clone was seen a few times. The rearrangement joins TRBV27 to TRBJ2-2; 10 bases line up with TRBD1. CDR1 is MNHEY, CDR2 SMNVEV, per germline (reference sequence). CDR3 size: 17 residues. Unmatched junction bases numbered 6, after V lost 5 bases and J lost 0 bases. The DNA for the CDR3 is TGTGCCAGCAGTCGACCGACAGGGGGCGCGAACACCGGGGAGCTGTTTTTT. This gives the protein CASSRPTGGANTGELFF.